A selection of T cell receptor beta chains follows, all from one sample in a study of control samples from healthy donors and cancer patients. Clones were sequenced by immunoSEQ multiplex PCR, and TCRdb holds only the in-frame ones, with some missing. The repertoire holds 90,000 or so clones, about 87% seen once, with around an eighth in the top ten. The sample comprised blood. The receptors shown here come from a woman in her 70s in good health. CDR3s include the opening cysteine and the closing phenylalanine or tryptophan. D genes are given only for firm matches. Expanded clones get a size class; other rows say once, few or many, or leave the size out.

v_call	j_call	clone_size	d_call	cdr3_aa	cdr3_nt
TRBV21-1	TRBJ1-2	-	-	CASTRQGSRLYGYTF	TGTGCCAGCACTCGACAGGGTTCCCGACTCTATGGCTACACCTTC
TRBV5-1	TRBJ2-7	-	TRBD1	CASSLQGSHEQYF	TGCGCCAGCAGCTTACAGGGGTCCCACGAGCAGTACTTC
TRBV2	TRBJ1-5	-	TRBD1	CASDLRDRSSNQPQHF	TGTGCCAGCGACTTGAGGGACAGGTCGAGCAATCAGCCCCAGCATTTT
TRBV18	TRBJ2-5	-	-	CASSRRDGVETQYF	TGTGCCAGCTCTCGAAGAGATGGTGTAGAGACCCAGTACTTC
TRBV11-3	TRBJ2-2	once	TRBD1	CASSPRQGSTGELFF	TGTGCCAGCAGTCCCAGACAGGGGAGCACCGGGGAGCTGTTTTTT
TRBV19	TRBJ1-1	-	-	CASSIVFMNTEAFF	TGTGCCAGTAGTATTGTTTTTATGAACACTGAAGCTTTCTTT
TRBV3-1/TRBV3-2	TRBJ2-2	-	-	CASKASVTGELFF	TGTGCCAGCAAGGCTTCCGTCACCGGGGAGCTGTTTTTT
TRBV7-8	TRBJ2-5	-	-	CASSSGGRGQETQYF	TGTGCCAGCAGCTCCGGAGGCAGGGGTCAAGAGACCCAGTACTTC
TRBV19	TRBJ2-1	-	TRBD2	CASAGTSGGSSYNEQFF	TGTGCCAGTGCCGGGACTAGCGGGGGGAGCTCCTACAATGAGCAGTTCTTC
TRBV18	TRBJ2-3	-	TRBD1	CASSPTGTDTDTQYF	TGTGCCAGCTCACCAACCGGGACAGACACAGATACGCAGTATTTT
TRBV15	TRBJ2-7	-	-	CATSRDLALGDEQYF	TGTGCCACCAGCAGAGATCTCGCTTTGGGGGACGAGCAGTACTTC
TRBV11-1	TRBJ1-2	-	-	CASSPEVSYGYTF	TGTGCCAGCAGCCCAGAGGTCTCCTATGGCTACACCTTC
TRBV7-2	TRBJ1-5	-	-	CASSLGGYNQPQHF	TGTGCCAGCAGCTTAGGAGGATACAATCAGCCCCAGCATTTT
TRBV30	TRBJ2-5	once	TRBD2	CAWSSTSGRETQYF	TGTGCCTGGAGTTCGACTAGCGGGAGAGAGACCCAGTACTTC
TRBV29-1	TRBJ1-5	-	TRBD1	CSVGETGSAPQHF	TGCAGCGTTGGGGAGACAGGGTCGGCGCCCCAGCATTTT
TRBV9	TRBJ2-5	-	TRBD1	CASSLSEGGGETQYF	TGTGCCAGCAGCCTATCCGAAGGGGGCGGGGAGACCCAGTACTTC
TRBV5-6	TRBJ2-7	-	-	CASSSMGGNEQYF	TGTGCCAGCAGCTCGATGGGCGGAAACGAGCAGTACTTC
TRBV5-6	TRBJ1-2	-	TRBD1	CASSSQFDRGLSNYGYTF	TGTGCCAGCAGCTCACAATTCGACAGGGGGCTATCCAACTATGGCTACACCTTC
TRBV3-1/TRBV3-2	TRBJ1-3	-	-	CASSSTGGVGNTIYF	TGTGCCAGCAGCTCCACTGGGGGGGTCGGAAACACCATATATTTT
TRBV4-3	TRBJ1-5	-	TRBD1	CASSQGAGGRNQPQHF	TGCGCCAGCAGCCAAGGGGCAGGGGGCCGCAATCAGCCCCAGCATTTT
TRBV9	TRBJ1-3	-	TRBD1	CASSGGILAGNTIYF	TGTGCCAGCTCAGGGGGGATTTTGGCCGGAAACACCATATATTTT
TRBV3-1/TRBV3-2	TRBJ2-1	-	-	CASSQAGGVTSYNEQFF	TGTGCCAGCAGCCAAGCTGGGGGAGTGACCTCCTACAATGAGCAGTTCTTC
TRBV11-2	TRBJ2-1	-	-	CASTPDWGNEQFF	TGTGCCAGCACCCCGGACTGGGGGAATGAGCAGTTCTTC
TRBV19	TRBJ1-5	-	-	CASSNQGYSNQPQHF	TGTGCCAGTAGTAACCAGGGCTATAGCAATCAGCCCCAGCATTTT
TRBV7-2	TRBJ1-1	-	-	CASSPPGPTEAFF	TGTGCCAGCAGCCCCCCGGGGCCAACCGAAGCTTTCTTT